The clone carrying this T cell receptor beta chain appeared a single time. Its cognate antigen is unknown. Primers for the PCR totalled 60 Vbeta and 13 Jbeta. Sequenced by immunoSEQ multiplex PCR; TCRdb stores in-frame clones only, minus some. The sample consists of over 150,000 clones, 75% to 85% of them appearing once. This record comes from a study of cytomegalovirus exposure and HLA in healthy donors. Findings of the study overall: The HLA-A and HLA-B alleles of most subjects were reportedly predicted accurately from TCR beta sequences.

The length of the CDR3 is 16 residues. The germline gives CDR1 SGDLS, CDR2 YYNGEE. Trimming at V came to 0 bases and at J to 4 bases, leaving 7 bases not matched to a gene. The chain has TRBV9 and TRBJ2-7; 10 positions match TRBD1. The sequence was obtained from a woman under 40 in good health and CMV-seronegative. The sample taken for sequencing was PBMCs. CDR3 amino acids: CASSVASGTGEYEQYF. The CDR3 DNA follows: TGTGCCAGCAGCGTAGCATCCGGGACAGGGGAGTACGAGCAGTACTTC.